The entry below gives a single T cell receptor (beta chain) sequence along with its context. These data belong to a study of technical replicates of blood from a few donors. Between the trimmed V and J ends, which lost 7 bases and 7 bases, there was a span of 11 bases. Germline CDR1 and CDR2: MDHEN and SYDVKM. This CDR3 is built from 12 residues. Only in-frame clones appear in the TCRdb table, and some are missing; sequencing was by immunoSEQ multiplex PCR. The sample includes tens of thousands of clones, about 97% of them seen just once. Sequenced input: T cells isolated from PBMCs. The sequence was obtained from a human donor in good health. The V call is TRBV28, the J call TRBJ1-5; D ambiguous. The CDR3 here is CASTGLRQPQHF. The CDR3 nucleotides are TGTGCCAGCACAGGTCTTAGACAGCCCCAGCATTTT.